This paragraph covers one T cell receptor beta chain sequence. The antigen is not known. V gave up 8 bases and J gave up 3 bases, with 17 bases separating them. This CDR3 spans 14 amino acids. Germline V CDR1 and CDR2: MDHEN, SYDVKM. The source of the sample is a study of OX40 agonist ivuxolimab in advanced cancers. Looking at the study overall: As their treatment, patients were administered ivuxolimab, an agonistic anti-OX40 (CD134) antibody. Patients in dose escalation had liver, melanoma, kidney or head and neck cancers.

Some clones are missing from TCRdb's copy, which holds only in-frame ones; the method was immunoSEQ multiplex PCR. The table lists about 57,000 clones, 83% of them singletons. General observations from the study: The authors did not determine the antigen specificity of the expanded peripheral T cells.

The sampling schedule covered blood at baseline, cycle 4 day 1, and cycle 7 day 1. The sample consisted of CD4+ or CD8+ T cells sorted from blood, taken in a trial of the OX40 agonist ivuxolimab. V gene TRBV28 combines with J gene TRBJ2-7; D may be TRBD1 or TRBD2 (5 bases each). This receptor was obtained from an adult with an advanced solid tumor such as melanoma, head and neck, liver or kidney cancer. Here the CDR3 DNA reads TGTGCCAGCCGGGGACCGGGGTTTTACTACGAGCAGTACTTC. It is translated as CASRGPGFYYEQYF.